This T cell receptor (beta chain) was observed in a study of cytomegalovirus exposure and HLA in healthy donors. Profiling relied on immunoSEQ multiplex PCR, and the TCRdb table lists in-frame clones only, not all of them. The sample has about 160,000 clones; 84% are singletons. The CDR3 totals 15 residues. This receptor was identified in a young man in good health and CMV-seropositive. This chain connects TRBV21-1 to TRBJ1-3; the table's D call TRBD1 went unverified against the DNA. TRBV21-1 is tagged as a pseudogene. Specimen: PBMCs. The CDR3 DNA sequence: TGTGCCAGCAGCAAAGGCAGGGTGACTGGAAACACCATATATTTT. This gives the protein CASSKGRVTGNTIYF.